Shown below are 11 T cell receptor beta chains from a single sample sequenced in a study of blood T cell repertoires in COVID-19. This table comes from immunoSEQ multiplex PCR, and its TCRdb copy is limited to in-frame clones, with some not included. The table shows about 220,000 clones, with 70% to 90% occurring only once. The sequencing input was PBMCs or T cells enriched from blood (not recorded which). The receptors were sampled from a woman in her thirties or forties with acute COVID-19.

This rearrangement joins TRBV15 to TRBJ1-1, with D possibly being TRBD1 (6 bases). Germline loops: CDR1 LNHNV, CDR2 YYDKDF (reference sequence). Trimming cost V 1 base and J 3 bases, with 12 bases left between them. This CDR3 comprises 15 residues. The CDR3 reads CATSRVPKGDTEAFF. As DNA, the CDR3 is TGTGCCACCAGCAGAGTCCCTAAGGGGGACACTGAAGCTTTCTTT. Drawing the rest from reference TRBV15 and TRBJ1-1, the complete variable domain is DAMVIQNPRYQVTQFGKPVTLSCSQTLNHNVMYWYQQKSSQAPKLLFHYYDKDFNNEADTPDNFQSRRPNTSFCFLDIRSPGLGDTAMYLCATSRVPKGDTEAFFGQGTRLTVV.

The rearrangement joins TRBV11-2 to TRBJ1-2; D gene ambiguous. CDR1 is SGHAT, CDR2 FQNNGV, per germline. This CDR3 contains 13 residues. Trimming pared 1 base from V and 7 bases from J, leaving 10 bases between. CDR3 in amino acids: CASSLALRAGYTF. Written as DNA, the CDR3 is TGTGCCAGCAGCTTAGCTTTGCGGGCTGGCTACACCTTC. Variable domain in full (rest from reference TRBV11-2 and TRBJ1-2): EAGVAQSPRYKIIEKRQSVAFWCNPISGHATLYWYQQILGQGPKLLIQFQNNGVVDDSQLPKDRFSAERLKGVDSTLKIQPAKLEDSAVYLCASSLALRAGYTFGSGTRLTVV.

This CDR3 is CASRIPGDNTEAFF. Written as DNA, the CDR3 is TGTGCCAGCAGAATACCGGGGGACAACACTGAAGCTTTCTTT. The chain has TRBV7-8 and TRBJ1-1; maybe TRBD1 (5 bases). Deletions cut 6 bases from V and 2 bases from J, with 13 bases between. The CDR3 is 14 amino acids. Germline loops: CDR1 SGHVS, CDR2 FQNEAQ.

This chain joins TRBV3-1 (or the pseudogene TRBV3-2) and TRBJ2-7, with 8 bases that match TRBD1. With V trimmed by 3 bases and J by 6 bases, 7 bases remained unmatched. The CDR3 sequence is 14 residues long. CDR1 and CDR2 from the germline V gene are LGHDT and YNNKEL (reference sequence). The CDR3 nucleotides read TGTGCCAGCAGCCATCTCGGACAGGGCAGCGAGCAGTACGTC. This translates into CASSHLGQGSEQYV.

This clone was seen only once. The J gene is TRBJ2-5, the V gene TRBV19, with 12 bases aligning to TRBD2. V trimming: 3 bases; J trimming: 5 bases; junction bases outside the gene matches: 7. CDR1 and CDR2 (germline): LNHDA, SQIVND (reference sequence). CDR3 length: 16 residues. DNA for the CDR3: TGTGCCAGTAGTATGAGGGGCCTAGCGGGAGGGGAGACCCAGTACTTC. Protein product: CASSMRGLAGGETQYF.

The V call is TRBV9, the J call TRBJ2-2; 14 nucleotides align to TRBD2. V shed 2 bases and J 3 bases; nucleotides not matched to a gene: 3. This CDR3 comprises 17 residues. The germline V gene encodes CDR1 SGDLS and CDR2 YYNGEE. Here the CDR3 DNA reads TGTGCCAGCAGCGTTGGACTAGCGGGGGGAGACACCGGGGAGCTGTTTTTT. The encoded protein is CASSVGLAGGDTGELFF.

The V call is TRBV3-1 (or the pseudogene TRBV3-2), the J call TRBJ1-3; tentative D call: TRBD1 (5 bases). The CDR3 runs 15 residues. Germline V CDR1 and CDR2: LGHDT, YNNKEL (reference sequence). Trimming removed 1 base from V and 3 bases from J, with 10 bases in between. The chain's CDR3 is CASSQGGGVGNTIYF. The CDR3 bases are TGTGCCAGCAGCCAAGGGGGGGGAGTTGGAAACACCATATATTTT.

The V and J genes are TRBV5-6 and TRBJ1-1; D not resolved. Looked up from germline, CDR1 is SGHDT and CDR2 is YYEEEE. V shed 0 bases and J shed 0 bases, with 6 bases lying between them. The CDR3 is 14 amino acids. Here the CDR3 DNA reads TGTGCCAGCAGCTTGGCCCTTTTGAACACTGAAGCTTTCTTT. As protein: CASSLALLNTEAFF.

Only a few counts were recorded for this clone. The chain couples TRBV18 to TRBJ1-5; D is uncertain. The CDR3 totals 13 residues. V gave up 3 bases and J gave up 5 bases, with 8 bases separating them. The germline gives CDR1 KGHSH, CDR2 LQKENI. The CDR3 is CASSPKSDQPQHF. The DNA for the CDR3 is TGTGCCAGCTCACCGAAGTCAGATCAGCCCCAGCATTTT.

This chain joins TRBV5-8 and TRBJ1-4; the D gene is possibly TRBD1 (5 bases). Per germline, CDR1 SGHTS and CDR2 YDEGEE. The CDR3 covers 15 residues. V lost 1 base and J 6 bases, leaving 13 bases between the germline ends. CDR3 sequence (DNA): TGTGCCAGCAGCTTGTTGGCAGGGTGGGATGAAAAACTGTTTTTT. Encoded protein: CASSLLAGWDEKLFF. The variable domain in full, completed from reference TRBV5-8 and TRBJ1-4, reads EAGVTQSPTHLIKTRGQQATLRCSPISGHTSVYWYQQALGLGLQFLLWYDEGEERNRGNFPPRFSGRQFPNYSSELNVNALELEDSALYLCASSLLAGWDEKLFFGSGTQLSVL.

This chain joins TRBV6-2 or TRBV6-3 and TRBJ2-3; D not resolved. Looked up from germline, CDR1 is MNHEY and CDR2 is SVGEGT. Trimming removed 6 bases at V and 6 bases at J, with 7 bases between. The CDR3 loop spans 11 amino acids. CDR3 bases: TGTGCCAGCAGCCGCCAGGATACGCAGTATTTT. Translated: CASSRQDTQYF.